The 28 T cell receptor beta chains in this list originate from one sample, sequenced in a study of T cell responses to AZD1222 COVID-19 vaccine. Clones were read by immunoSEQ multiplex PCR, and TCRdb kept only the in-frame ones, dropping some. The table has approximately 45,000 clones, over 85% seen once. The sequencing used peripheral blood, collected 28 days after the second AZD1222 dose. These receptors came from an adult who received the AZD1222 COVID-19 vaccine.

V is TRBV4-3 and J is TRBJ2-5; either TRBD1 or TRBD2 may supply D (5 bases each). This CDR3 has 15 residues. CDR1 and CDR2 (germline): LGHNA, YSLEER. V was shortened by 1 base and J by 2 bases, with 11 bases between the two germline ends. The CDR3 sequence: CASSQGGTRQETQYF. CDR3 nucleotide sequence: TGCGCCAGCAGCCAAGGAGGGACCAGACAAGAGACCCAGTACTTC.

The gene calls are TRBV7-3 and TRBJ2-5; either TRBD1 or TRBD2 may supply D (6 bases each). The germline V gene encodes CDR1 SGHTA and CDR2 FQGTGA. The CDR3 length is 13 residues. V was shortened by 4 bases and J by 5 bases, with 11 bases between the two germline ends. This chain's CDR3 is CASSSGAAETQYF. The CDR3 DNA is TGTGCCAGCAGCTCGGGGGCCGCGGAGACCCAGTACTTC.

In its sample, this clone was seen once. This chain uses TRBV18 with TRBJ1-4, with D possibly matching TRBD1 (5 bases). Trimming took off 2 bases at V and 15 bases at J, with 16 bases between the two ends. The CDR3 consists of 13 residues. The V gene's germline CDR1 is KGHSH and CDR2 LQKENI. CDR3 nucleotides: TGTGCCAGCTCACCAGACCGGGACCGCGAAGTGTTTTTT. Protein product: CASSPDRDREVFF.

This sequence joins TRBV5-8 and TRBJ1-1; no clear D gene. This CDR3 spans 16 amino acids. V was cut by 6 bases and J by 1 base, with 19 bases left in between. CDR1 and CDR2 from the germline V gene are SGHTS and YDEGEE. CDR3 region: CASNQPRVQGNTEAFF. CDR3 coding DNA: TGTGCCAGCAATCAACCTCGCGTCCAAGGGAACACTGAAGCTTTCTTT.

This chain links TRBV3-1 (or the pseudogene TRBV3-2) with TRBJ2-7; D not resolved. This CDR3 contains 12 residues. From germline, CDR1 is LGHDT and CDR2 YNNKEL (reference sequence). The ends were cut back, 4 bases at V and 6 bases at J, with 10 bases in the middle. In DNA, the CDR3 is TGTGCCAGCAGCCTAAGGAGTGGCGAGCAGTACTTC. Translating gives CASSLRSGEQYF.

The chain has TRBV5-3 and TRBJ1-4; D is possibly TRBD1 (6 bases). TRBV5-3 qualifies as an ORF whose function is uncertain. The CDR3 consists of 13 residues. The V end lost 1 base, the J end lost 7 bases, and 8 bases lay between the germline ends. The CDR3 loop reads CARSLFRGEKLFF. CDR3 in DNA: TGTGCCAGAAGCTTGTTCAGGGGTGAAAAACTGTTTTTT.

This chain links TRBV5-4 with TRBJ2-3; D remains unclear. The CDR3 contains 13 residues. V was clipped by 4 bases and J by 10 bases, with 16 bases between them. The germline CDR1 and CDR2 sequences are SGHNT and YYREEE (reference sequence). The CDR3 sequence: CASSTPGGAAQYF. The CDR3 region has the DNA TGTGCCAGCAGCACACCCGGTGGAGCCGCGCAGTATTTT.

This clone occurred once. The genes are TRBV6-2 or TRBV6-3 and TRBJ2-3; tentatively, D is TRBD1 (6 bases). Germline CDR1 MNHEY, CDR2 SVGEGT. The CDR3 runs to 14 residues. V lost 5 bases to trimming and J lost 5 bases, with 14 bases between them. The CDR3 DNA reads as TGTGCCAGCAGTCCACAGGGATGGGGAGATACGCAGTATTTT. It specifies CASSPQGWGDTQYF.

The chain uses TRBV19 and TRBJ1-1; D not certain. CDR1 and CDR2 from the germline V gene are LNHDA and SQIVND (reference sequence). The V gene lost 2 bases and the J gene lost 4 bases, with 35 bases spanning the gap. The CDR3 extends over 22 amino acids. The CDR3 sequence: CASSIKVDLTIKTGVLFTEAFF. DNA for the CDR3: TGTGCCAGTAGTATAAAGGTGGATCTTACGATTAAGACGGGAGTATTGTTCACTGAAGCTTTCTTT.

The table lists this clone with a count of one. The chain employs TRBV27 and TRBJ2-7; D may match TRBD1 or TRBD2 (5 bases each). Germline V gives CDR1 MNHEY, CDR2 SMNVEV (reference sequence). The CDR3 covers 15 residues. V lost 3 bases and J 2 bases, leaving 14 bases between the germline ends. The CDR3 loop reads CASSLFEGIAYEQYF. Here the CDR3 DNA reads TGTGCCAGCAGTTTGTTTGAGGGGATCGCCTACGAGCAGTACTTC.

The chain has TRBV27 and TRBJ2-1; the match to TRBD2 covers 10 bases. The CDR3 loop spans 15 amino acids. V trimming: 5 bases; J trimming: 6 bases; junction bases outside the gene matches: 7. Germline loops: CDR1 MNHEY, CDR2 SMNVEV (reference sequence). The CDR3 is CASSPGTSATNEQFF. The CDR3 DNA reads TGTGCCAGCAGTCCCGGGACTAGCGCCACCAATGAGCAGTTCTTC.

This chain links TRBV7-9 with TRBJ2-5, with D tentatively TRBD2 (5 bases). V lost 2 bases and J 1 base, leaving 11 bases between the germline ends. The CDR3 spans 15 residues. Germline-derived CDR1 and CDR2 are SEHNR and FQNEAQ (reference sequence). In nucleotides, the CDR3 is TGTGCCAGCAGCTTAACTTGGCGGGCCCAAGAGACCCAGTACTTC. Its translation: CASSLTWRAQETQYF. Full variable domain (remainder filled in from reference TRBV7-9 and TRBJ2-5): DTGVSQNPRHKITKRGQNVTFRCDPISEHNRLYWYRQTLGQGPEFLTYFQNEAQLEKSRLLSDRFSAERPKGSFSTLEIQRTEQGDSAMYLCASSLTWRAQETQYFGPGTRLLVL.

The rearrangement joins TRBV3-1 (or the pseudogene TRBV3-2) to TRBJ1-2; tentative D call: TRBD1 (5 bases). V dropped 1 base and J dropped 3 bases, with 9 bases sitting between them. Germline V gene sequence: CDR1 LGHDT, CDR2 YNNKEL (reference sequence). The CDR3 totals 14 residues. DNA for the CDR3: TGTGCCAGCAGCCAAGCCCAAGGGGACTATGGCTACACCTTC. Encoded protein: CASSQAQGDYGYTF.

The chain is built from TRBV3-1 (or the pseudogene TRBV3-2) and TRBJ2-2, with D uncertain. V dropped 2 bases and J dropped 0 bases, with 10 bases sitting between them. This CDR3 spans 16 amino acids. Germline V lookup: CDR1 LGHDT, CDR2 YNNKEL (reference sequence). The CDR3 nucleotides are TGTGCCAGCAGCCAAACGACGATCGCGAACACCGGGGAGCTGTTTTTT. Protein sequence: CASSQTTIANTGELFF.

This sequence joins TRBV11-2 and TRBJ2-7; TRBD2 matches 9 bases. This CDR3 is 16 amino acids long. Germline V gene sequence: CDR1 SGHAT, CDR2 FQNNGV. V was pared by 6 bases and J by 3 bases, with 12 bases of the junction left unmatched. The CDR3 coding sequence is TGTGCCAGCAGTACTATCGGCGGGAGGGCCGGCTACGAGCAGTACTTC. This translates into CASSTIGGRAGYEQYF.

The V gene is TRBV6-5, the J gene TRBJ2-3; D unresolved. This CDR3 is 15 amino acids long. Germline loops: CDR1 MNHEY, CDR2 SVGAGI. With 2 bases removed from V and 2 bases from J, the gap between germline ends came to 11 bases. Written as DNA, the CDR3 is TGTGCCAGCAGTTACGACAACAGAATCACAGATACGCAGTATTTT. It yields the protein CASSYDNRITDTQYF.

The chain employs TRBV4-2 and TRBJ1-1, with D perhaps TRBD1 (6 bases). V lost 4 bases and J lost 1, with 13 bases in between. The CDR3 contains 15 residues. Germline V CDR1 and CDR2: LGHNA, YNFKEQ. This chain's CDR3 is CASSRSGHTNTEAFF. DNA for the CDR3: TGTGCCAGCAGCCGATCGGGACACACGAACACTGAAGCTTTCTTT.

This clone was seen just once. The chain carries TRBV27 and TRBJ2-1; 8 positions match TRBD2. CDR3 length equals 14 residues. Trimming cost V 9 bases and J 9 bases; bases outside gene matches: 13. Germline V gene sequence: CDR1 MNHEY, CDR2 SMNVEV (reference sequence). CDR3 amino acids: CASSLASGHGEQFF. In nucleotides, the CDR3 is TGTGCCAGTTCCCTCGCTAGCGGGCATGGTGAGCAGTTCTTC.

V and J are TRBV5-4 and TRBJ1-2; the D gene is possibly TRBD1 (6 bases). CDR3 size: 13 residues. V lost 6 bases, J lost 4 bases, and 13 bases lay in between. Per the germline V gene, CDR1 is SGHNT and CDR2 is YYREEE (reference sequence). The CDR3 region is CASTPGGLYGYTF. The CDR3 coding sequence is TGTGCCAGCACCCCCGGGGGGCTCTATGGCTACACCTTC.

The chain is built from TRBV5-1 and TRBJ2-3, with 10 bases aligning to TRBD2. This CDR3 contains 15 residues. CDR1 and CDR2 (germline): SGHRS, YFSETQ. The V segment lost 4 bases and the J segment 0 bases; nucleotides outside the gene matches: 2. The CDR3 reads CASSTSGASTDTQYF. The DNA of the CDR3 is TGCGCCAGCAGCACTAGCGGGGCTAGCACAGATACGCAGTATTTT.

J is TRBJ2-1 and V is TRBV18; D is possibly TRBD2 (12 bases). The ends were cut back, 4 bases at V and 1 base at J, with 26 bases in the middle. This CDR3 is built from 20 residues. Germline V gene lookup returns CDR1 KGHSH and CDR2 LQKENI. Written as DNA, the CDR3 is TGTGCCAGCTCACGGGACAGGGGGACTAGCGGGTCCCTGTCCTACAATGAGCAGTTCTTC. Translated: CASSRDRGTSGSLSYNEQFF.

This clone was seen a single time. The chain combines TRBV7-8 with TRBJ1-6; 9 bases are shared with TRBD1. Germline V gene lookup returns CDR1 SGHVS and CDR2 FQNEAQ. V trimming: 2 bases; J trimming: 13 bases; junction bases outside the gene matches: 12. The CDR3 extends over 16 amino acids. This chain's CDR3 is CASSLTPGQGFSPLHF. CDR3 nucleotides: TGTGCCAGCAGCTTAACCCCGGGACAGGGTTTTTCGCCCCTCCACTTT.

This rearrangement joins TRBV27 to TRBJ1-2; possible D gene TRBD1, 6 bases. V was trimmed by 8 bases and J by 1 base, leaving 11 bases between them. CDR3 size: 13 residues. CDR1 is MNHEY and CDR2 is SMNVEV in the germline V gene (reference sequence). The CDR3 region is CASRAGVNYGYTF. The CDR3 bases are TGTGCCAGCCGGGCAGGGGTTAACTATGGCTACACCTTC.

This chain links TRBV10-3 with TRBJ2-7; the match to TRBD1 covers 8 bases. Unmatched junction bases numbered 5, after V lost 4 bases and J lost 0 bases. This CDR3 has 15 residues. Germline CDR1 ENHRY, CDR2 SYGVKD. CDR3 sequence: CAISGLDRGSYEQYF. CDR3 nucleotides: TGTGCCATCAGTGGCTTAGACAGGGGCTCCTACGAGCAGTACTTC.

The chain is built from TRBV28 and TRBJ2-5; 9 nucleotides match TRBD2. Losses at the gene ends were 2 bases for V and 1 base for J; bases not matched to a gene: 8. Germline V lookup: CDR1 MDHEN, CDR2 SYDVKM. This CDR3 has 17 amino acids. CDR3 loop: CASSLPLPSGTQETQYF. CDR3 bases: TGTGCCAGCAGTTTACCCCTCCCTAGCGGGACCCAAGAGACCCAGTACTTC.

The chain combines TRBV5-6 with TRBJ1-5; unclear D gene. The germline V gene has CDR1 SGHDT and CDR2 YYEEEE. The CDR3 totals 12 residues. The V end was cut by 4 bases, the J end by 9 bases, with 11 bases between. CDR3 in amino acids: CASSQGSRPQHF. The CDR3 DNA follows: TGTGCCAGCAGCCAAGGATCGCGGCCCCAGCATTTT.

This chain joins TRBV18 and TRBJ1-1; D remains ambiguous. Per germline, CDR1 KGHSH and CDR2 LQKENI. This CDR3 contains 15 residues. The V and J ends lost 4 bases and 3 bases respectively, with 15 bases between them. The chain's CDR3 is CASSLGVRRDTEAFF. In DNA form, the CDR3 reads TGTGCCAGCTCACTTGGGGTCCGGCGGGACACTGAAGCTTTCTTT.

The gene calls are TRBV12-5 and TRBJ2-1; D is undetermined. The germline CDR1 and CDR2 sequences are LGHNT and FRNRAP. Trimming pared 4 bases from V and 2 bases from J, leaving 0 bases between. This CDR3 comprises 11 residues. The CDR3 here is CASGSYNEQFF. In DNA, the CDR3 is TGTGCTAGTGGTTCCTACAATGAGCAGTTCTTC.